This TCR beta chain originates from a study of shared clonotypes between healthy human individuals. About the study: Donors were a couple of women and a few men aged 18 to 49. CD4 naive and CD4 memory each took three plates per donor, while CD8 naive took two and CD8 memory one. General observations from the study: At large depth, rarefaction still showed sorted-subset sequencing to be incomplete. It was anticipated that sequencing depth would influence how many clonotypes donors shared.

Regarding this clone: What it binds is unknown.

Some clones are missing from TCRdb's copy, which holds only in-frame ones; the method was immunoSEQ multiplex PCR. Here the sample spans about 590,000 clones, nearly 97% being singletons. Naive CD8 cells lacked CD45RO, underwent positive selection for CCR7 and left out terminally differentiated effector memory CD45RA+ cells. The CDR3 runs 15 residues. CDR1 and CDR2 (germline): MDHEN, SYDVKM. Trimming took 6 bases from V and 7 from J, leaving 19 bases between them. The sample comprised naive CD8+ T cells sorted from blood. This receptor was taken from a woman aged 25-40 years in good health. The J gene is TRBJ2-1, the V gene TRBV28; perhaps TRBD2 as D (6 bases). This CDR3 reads CASRLAQEQLNEQFF. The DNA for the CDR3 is TGTGCCAGCAGACTAGCCCAGGAACAATTAAATGAGCAGTTCTTC.